This T cell receptor beta chain comes out of a study of T cell repertoires in cytomegalovirus infection. As for the study in general: Shared public TCR beta signatures pointed to both CMV infection and a matching HLA type.

V lost 2 bases and J lost 3; bases outside the gene matches: 9. The CDR3 extends over 16 amino acids. Germline CDR1 and CDR2: MNHEY and SVGEGT. Study-wide results and limits: Clonotype analysis showed dominance of the ex vivo response by HLA-C-restricted CMV-specific TCR beta clonotypes. Identification of carriers of CMV plus the relevant HLA was performed using cumulative public TCR beta family frequency.

Concerning this clonotype itself: Its antigen is still unknown.

MiXCR, run by TCRdb on the reads, gives a single entry per CDR3 protein. The data contain about half a million distinct CDR3 sequences, 30% to 40% of them singletons. The starting material was cultured PBMCs, obtained from culture after CMV antigen stimulation. The source is a human donor in good health (CMV status not recorded). Some clones in this sample may be carry-over from other donors' samples. The chain uses TRBV6-2 or TRBV6-3 and TRBJ1-2; TRBD1 aligns across 7 bases. This CDR3 reads CASSYTGQASYYGYTF. The CDR3 DNA is TGTGCCAGCAGTTACACCGGACAGGCGAGTTACTATGGCTACACCTTC.